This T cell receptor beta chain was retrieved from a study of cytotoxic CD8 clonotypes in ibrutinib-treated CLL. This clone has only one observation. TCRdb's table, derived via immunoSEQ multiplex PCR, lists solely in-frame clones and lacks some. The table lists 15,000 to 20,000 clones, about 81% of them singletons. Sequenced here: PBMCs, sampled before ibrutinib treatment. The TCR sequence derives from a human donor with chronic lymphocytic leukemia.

For the CDR3, the DNA is TGTGCCAGCAGCTCGCGACAGGGGTCGTACAATGAGCAGTTCTTC. It encodes CASSSRQGSYNEQFF. V is TRBV11-1 and J is TRBJ2-1, with 8 bases fitting TRBD1. Per germline, CDR1 SGHAT and CDR2 FQDESV (reference sequence). The CDR3 is 15 residues long. With V trimmed by 4 bases and J by 4 bases, 6 bases remained unmatched.